This T cell receptor (beta chain) was captured by sequencing in a study of blood T cell repertoires in COVID-19. Study information: The origin of the acute and convalescent COVID-19 samples was the United States, Italy and Spain. Sources were T cells, B-cell-depleted T cells, or PBMCs; the material itself was cDNA or gDNA.

As originally analysed: Estimates of nucleated cell counts were drawn from the amplification of reference gene primers. The table came from immunoSEQ multiplex PCR; TCRdb's copy has only in-frame clones and leaves some out. The DNA gave D and trimming, while V, J and clone size come from that table. The sample yields around 30,000 clones, around 84% seen once. Relative to its sample, this clone is medium-sized. Trimming cost V 6 bases and J 4 bases; bases outside gene matches: 6. The germline V gene has CDR1 MDHEN and CDR2 SYDVKM. The CDR3 consists of 14 residues. V and J are TRBV28 and TRBJ2-7; the match to TRBD2 covers 10 bases. This receptor was taken from a human donor in a cohort sampled during active COVID-19. The donor label of this sample is uncertain. The sample consisted of peripheral blood. DNA of the CDR3: TGTGCCAGCAGACCGGGACTAGCGTCGTACGAGCAGTACTTC. It translates to CASRPGLASYEQYF.